This TCR beta chain was captured by sequencing in a study of T cell responses to AZD1222 COVID-19 vaccine. Study overall: Timing groups of about 4 and about 12 weeks for second doses were pooled.

Sequencing used immunoSEQ multiplex PCR; TCRdb keeps in-frame clones, though not all of them. In the table there are roughly 100,000 clones, 84% of which are singletons. Germline CDR1 ENHRY, CDR2 SYGVKD. The CDR3 has 13 residues. Trimming removed 5 bases from V and 4 bases from J; junction bases left unmatched: 2. In its sample, this clone was seen once. This sequence originates from an adult in good health. The sample here was peripheral blood, taken on day 0 of AZD1222 vaccination. This chain joins TRBV10-3 and TRBJ1-5, with TRBD1 matching over 7 bases. CDR3 region: CAISRQGNQPQHF. In DNA, the CDR3 is TGTGCCATCAGTAGACAGGGTAATCAGCCCCAGCATTTT.